Presented here are 2 T cell receptor beta chains from one specimen sequenced in a study of cytomegalovirus exposure and HLA in healthy donors. This PCR relied on a set of 60 Vbeta primers and 13 Jbeta primers. The data were produced by immunoSEQ multiplex PCR, yet TCRdb's version contains in-frame clones alone and is incomplete. The table records more than 150,000 clones, around three quarters of them present only once. Sequenced input: PBMCs. All receptors derive from a man in his forties in good health and CMV-seronegative.

V is TRBV29-1 and J is TRBJ1-1; 7 bases map to TRBD1. The CDR3 is made up of 15 amino acids. Germline V gene data show CDR1 as SQVTM and CDR2 as ANQGSEA. After removal of 4 bases from V and 3 bases from J, the junction contained 11 bases not matched to a gene. Here the CDR3 reads CSVGPFGTADTEAFF. CDR3 sequence (DNA): TGCAGCGTTGGTCCTTTTGGGACAGCCGACACTGAAGCTTTCTTT.

This chain uses TRBV27 with TRBJ2-7, with a possible D match to TRBD2 (6 bases). The CDR3 runs to 14 residues. The V and J ends lost 3 bases and 7 bases respectively, with 16 bases between them. Germline V gives CDR1 MNHEY, CDR2 SMNVEV (reference sequence). In nucleotides, the CDR3 is TGTGCCAGCAGTTTCGCCTCCGGGGCGGGGGAGCAGTACTTC. Residues: CASSFASGAGEQYF.